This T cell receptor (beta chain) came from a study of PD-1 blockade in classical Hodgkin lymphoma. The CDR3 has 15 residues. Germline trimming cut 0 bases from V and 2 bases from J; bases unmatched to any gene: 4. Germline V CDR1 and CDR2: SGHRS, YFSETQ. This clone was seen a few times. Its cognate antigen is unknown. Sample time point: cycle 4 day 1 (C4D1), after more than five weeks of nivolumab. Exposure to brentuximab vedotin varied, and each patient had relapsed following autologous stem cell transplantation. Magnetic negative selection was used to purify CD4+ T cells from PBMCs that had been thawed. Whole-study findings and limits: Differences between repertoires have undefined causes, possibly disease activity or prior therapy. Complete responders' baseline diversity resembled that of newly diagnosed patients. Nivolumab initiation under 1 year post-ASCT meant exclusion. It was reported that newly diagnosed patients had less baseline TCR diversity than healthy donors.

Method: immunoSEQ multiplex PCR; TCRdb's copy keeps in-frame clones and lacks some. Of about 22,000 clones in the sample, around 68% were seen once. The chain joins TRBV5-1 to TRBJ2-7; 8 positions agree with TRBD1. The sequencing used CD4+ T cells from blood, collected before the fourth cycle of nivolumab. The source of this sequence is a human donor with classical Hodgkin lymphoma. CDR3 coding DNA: TGCGCCAGCAGCTTGGGCAGGGGGCCCACCTACGAGCAGTACTTC. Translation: CASSLGRGPTYEQYF.